Each of the 7 T cell receptor beta chains below was sequenced from the same sample in a study of preoperative IRX-2 immunotherapy in early breast cancer. Treatment given: preoperative locoregional IRX-2 cytokine immunotherapy. TCRdb's copy holds only in-frame clones and misses some; the assay was immunoSEQ multiplex PCR. The sample consists of 40,000 to 45,000 clones, approximately 80% of them appearing once. Here the sequenced sample was tumor tissue, taken after IRX-2 immunotherapy. The receptors derive from a human donor with breast cancer.

The chain joins TRBV6-4 to TRBJ2-7; D is unclear. Germline V gene sequence: CDR1 MRHNA, CDR2 SNTAGT. CDR3 length: 15 residues. V lost 7 bases to trimming and J lost 2 bases, with 18 bases between them. CDR3 sequence reads: CASTERGVVAYEQYF. CDR3 nucleotides: TGTGCCAGCACCGAACGAGGAGTTGTGGCCTACGAGCAGTACTTC.

Notes on this clone: A read error may produce the germline difference seen at one junction end. The V gene is TRBV19, the J gene TRBJ1-5, with D unresolved. CDR1 LNHDA and CDR2 SQIVND come from the germline V gene (reference sequence). This CDR3 has 13 amino acids. CDR3 in DNA: TGTGCCAGTAGTCTAGACATATATCAGCCCCAGCATTTT. This sequence encodes CASSLDIYQPQHF.

This clone was detected only a few times. V usage is TRBV5-1 and J usage is TRBJ2-3; TRBD2 matches at 13 bases. The CDR3 length is 16 residues. Losses at the gene ends were 2 bases for V and 2 bases for J; bases not matched to a gene: 2. Per germline, CDR1 SGHRS and CDR2 YFSETQ. The chain's CDR3 is CASSLGTSGVTDTQYF. The CDR3 region has the DNA TGCGCCAGCAGCTTAGGGACTAGCGGGGTCACAGATACGCAGTATTTT. The full variable domain, completed using reference TRBV5-1 and TRBJ2-3, is KAGVTQTPRYLIKTRGQQVTLSCSPISGHRSVSWYQQTPGQGLQFLFEYFSETQRNKGNFPGRFSGRQFSNSRSEMNVSTLELGDSALYLCASSLGTSGVTDTQYFGPGTRLTVL.

The genes are TRBV6-8 and TRBJ1-1; TRBD1 matches at 8 bases. CDR3 size: 15 residues. Per the germline V gene, CDR1 is MNHGY and CDR2 is SAAAGT. V lost 5 bases, J lost 1 base, and 6 bases stayed unmatched. The CDR3 loop reads CASSNPGTGNTEAFF. DNA of the CDR3: TGTGCCAGCAGTAACCCCGGGACAGGGAACACTGAAGCTTTCTTT.

The chain combines TRBV19 with TRBJ1-3; D unclear. Germline V CDR1 and CDR2: LNHDA, SQIVND (reference sequence). The CDR3 loop spans 14 amino acids. V was cut by 5 bases and J by 0 bases, with 8 bases left in between. The CDR3 reads CASSPQSSGNTIYF. In DNA form, the CDR3 reads TGTGCCAGTAGTCCTCAGAGCTCTGGAAACACCATATATTTT.

J is TRBJ1-4 and V is TRBV10-2, with D unresolved. The CDR3 covers 14 residues. From germline, CDR1 is WSHSY and CDR2 SAAADI. V lost 3 bases, J lost 4 bases, and 9 bases lay in between. Here the CDR3 reads CASSEDGDNEKLFF. The CDR3 coding sequence is TGCGCCAGCAGTGAAGACGGAGATAATGAAAAACTGTTTTTT.

This chain joins TRBV6-8 and TRBJ1-3; D is uncertain. With 5 bases removed from V and 3 bases from J, the gap between germline ends came to 26 bases. CDR1 is MNHGY, CDR2 SAAAGT, per germline. The length of the CDR3 is 19 residues. The CDR3 reads CASSPVPPGQRDFGNTIYF. CDR3 sequence (DNA): TGTGCCAGCAGTCCAGTCCCCCCGGGCCAGCGAGACTTTGGAAACACCATATATTTT.